These 14 T cell receptor beta chains share one sample of origin, sequenced in a study of T cells in severe cutaneous drug reactions. The patients sequenced had a carbamazepine-induced Stevens-Johnson syndrome or toxic epidermal necrolysis reaction. The iRepertoire multiplex PCR system with TCR subtype-specific primers built both bulk and single-cell libraries. Using the multiplex PCR reads, TCRdb records one entry per CDR3 protein without DNA. The table for this sample gives about 7,200 distinct CDR3 sequences. The sequenced sample consisted of cells from a skin blister. These receptors originate from a human donor with toxic epidermal necrolysis, a severe cutaneous drug reaction.

The chain recombines TRBV4-1 with TRBJ2-1; lacking DNA, the TRBD2 call made by TCRdb goes unchecked. The CDR3 runs 15 residues. Germline V gives CDR1 MGHRA, CDR2 YSYEKL. Here the CDR3 reads CASSQPSGNRHEQFF.

V usage is TRBV18 and J usage is TRBJ2-7; TCRdb indicates TRBD1, and absent DNA this call remains unverified. The germline CDR1 and CDR2 sequences are KGHSH and LQKENI. The CDR3 consists of 16 residues. The CDR3: CASSPLDREWSCEQYF.

This sequence joins TRBV28 and TRBJ2-4; TCRdb gives TRBD1 as the D gene, but with no DNA this cannot be confirmed. The CDR3 has 17 amino acids. Germline assignment: CDR1 MDHEN and CDR2 SYDVKM. CDR3: CASSSVPRGTFKNIQYF.

V is TRBV11-2 and J is TRBJ2-7. The CDR3 runs 13 residues. Germline assignment: CDR1 SGHAT and CDR2 FQNNGV. The chain's CDR3 is CASSGENFAEQYF.

CDR3 loop: CASSFPGQEDYTF. This chain connects TRBV28 to TRBJ1-2; the TCRdb D gene call, TRBD1, has no DNA to confirm it. The V gene's germline CDR1 is MDHEN and CDR2 SYDVKM. This CDR3 region has 13 residues.

The chain links TRBV4-1 to TRBJ1-4; TCRdb's D gene call, TRBD1, goes unchecked for lack of DNA. This CDR3 is 16 amino acids long. CDR1 MGHRA and CDR2 YSYEKL come from the germline V gene. CDR3 loop: CASSQTRSGVNEKLFF.

The V call is TRBV7-2, the J call TRBJ2-7. CDR1 is SGHTA, CDR2 FQGNSA, per germline. CDR3 length: 14 amino acids. CDR3 residues: CASSPNRATYEQYF.

This sequence joins TRBV28 and TRBJ2-7; the TRBD2 assignment by TCRdb is unverifiable without DNA. The CDR3 runs to 16 residues. Per the germline V gene, CDR1 is MDHEN and CDR2 is SYDVKM. CDR3 in amino acids: CASSPLPAFASYEQYF.

This chain links TRBV28 with TRBJ2-4; TCRdb indicates TRBD2, and absent DNA this call remains unverified. The CDR3 runs 14 residues. From germline, CDR1 is MDHEN and CDR2 SYDVKM. This chain's CDR3 is CASSPGLVVNIQYF.

V and J are TRBV20-1 and TRBJ2-4; TCRdb's D call of TRBD1 is untestable without DNA. The CDR3 totals 15 residues. The germline CDR1 and CDR2 sequences are DFQATT and SNEGSKA (reference sequence). CDR3 in amino acids: CSAREDRGRGNIQYF.

The chain employs TRBV12-3 or TRBV12-4 and TRBJ2-3; TCRdb proposes TRBD1, but this gene call is untestable without DNA. The CDR3 is made up of 13 amino acids. The CDR3 here is CASRGQSTDTQYF.

V usage is TRBV9 and J usage is TRBJ2-1; without DNA, the TCRdb call of TRBD2 cannot be checked. The V gene's germline CDR1 is SGDLS and CDR2 YYNGEE. This CDR3 comprises 15 residues. CDR3 protein: CASSNGGGPGDEQFF.

V is TRBV29-1 and J is TRBJ2-7; TCRdb returns TRBD1, unconfirmable since there is no DNA. The CDR3 has 12 amino acids. The germline V gene has CDR1 SQVTM and CDR2 ANQGSEA. CDR3 loop: CSVVPQGYEQYF.

By frequency, this clonotype registers large. CDR3 in amino acids: CAWTDSYEQYF. This sequence joins TRBV30 and TRBJ2-7. This CDR3 region has 11 residues. Germline assignment: CDR1 GTSNPN and CDR2 SVGIG (reference sequence).